The rows below give T cell receptor beta chains drawn from one sample of a study of graft-versus-host responses after intestinal transplantation. Data came from immunoSEQ multiplex PCR; TCRdb stores just in-frame clones and leaves some out. The sample lists about 16,000 clones, around 83% occurring once. The starting material was ileum tissue, obtained around 580 days after intestinal transplantation. The source is a human patient who received an intestinal transplant, so some T cells may come from the graft donor. The CDR3 runs from the conserved cysteine through the conserved F or W. Clone size appears in some rows only: once, few, many, or a class for an expanded clone.

abundance: few
j_gene: TRBJ2-3
v_gene: TRBV29-1
CDR3aa: CSVDRGGTDTQYF

abundance: few
j_gene: NA
v_gene: TRBV2
CDR3aa: CASSKGDRGYYEQYF

abundance: once
j_gene: TRBJ2-3
v_gene: TRBV7-8
CDR3aa: CASSARGVVAGF

abundance: NA
j_gene: TRBJ1-1
v_gene: TRBV5-4
CDR3aa: CASSSPTGPEAFF

abundance: NA
j_gene: TRBJ1-6
v_gene: TRBV19
CDR3aa: CASSDLGGPPLHF

abundance: NA
j_gene: TRBJ2-1
v_gene: TRBV9
CDR3aa: CASSGRGGQGTTYNEQFF

abundance: NA
j_gene: TRBJ2-5
v_gene: TRBV5-6
CDR3aa: CASSILPASGGQRETQYF

abundance: NA
j_gene: TRBJ2-5
v_gene: TRBV11-3
CDR3aa: CASSLGTGETQYF

abundance: NA
j_gene: TRBJ2-1
v_gene: TRBV2
CDR3aa: CASSAFSGGSYNEQFF

abundance: NA
j_gene: TRBJ1-6
v_gene: TRBV19
CDR3aa: CASSIRTGARNSPLHF

abundance: NA
j_gene: TRBJ2-3
v_gene: TRBV9
CDR3aa: CASSVSLGTGRSGTDTQYF

abundance: NA
j_gene: TRBJ1-2
v_gene: TRBV21-1
CDR3aa: CASSPRGTAPGYTF

abundance: NA
j_gene: TRBJ2-2
v_gene: TRBV14
CDR3aa: CASSQKHTGELFF

abundance: NA
j_gene: TRBJ1-2
v_gene: TRBV11-1
CDR3aa: CASSASGTGVYGYTF

abundance: NA
j_gene: TRBJ1-1
v_gene: TRBV18
CDR3aa: CASSAGPNTEAFF

abundance: NA
j_gene: TRBJ2-3
v_gene: TRBV5-1
CDR3aa: CASSFVDSPGTDTQYF

abundance: NA
j_gene: TRBJ2-2
v_gene: TRBV5-1
CDR3aa: CASRTPAAGELFF

abundance: NA
j_gene: TRBJ1-5
v_gene: TRBV19
CDR3aa: CASSLGNQPQHF

abundance: NA
j_gene: TRBJ1-4
v_gene: TRBV5-6
CDR3aa: CASSEGTYEKLFF

abundance: NA
j_gene: TRBJ1-5
v_gene: TRBV5-8
CDR3aa: CASNGLDFNQPQHF

abundance: NA
j_gene: TRBJ1-2
v_gene: TRBV30
CDR3aa: CAWNPGGPFYGYTF

abundance: NA
j_gene: TRBJ1-3
v_gene: TRBV9
CDR3aa: CASSVEGFGNTIYF

abundance: few
j_gene: TRBJ2-5
v_gene: TRBV19
CDR3aa: CASSISGRQGAPGETQYF

abundance: NA
j_gene: TRBJ2-7
v_gene: TRBV19
CDR3aa: CASSRGQAYYEQYF

abundance: once
j_gene: TRBJ1-6
v_gene: TRBV2
CDR3aa: CASGGSGQGNSPLHF

abundance: few
j_gene: TRBJ2-6
v_gene: TRBV4-2
CDR3aa: CASSQGRSGANVLTF

abundance: NA
j_gene: TRBJ1-5
v_gene: TRBV7-2
CDR3aa: CASSLGAGGVQPQHF

abundance: NA
j_gene: TRBJ1-1
v_gene: TRBV7-9
CDR3aa: CASSLGGVNTEAFF

abundance: NA
j_gene: TRBJ1-2
v_gene: TRBV4-1
CDR3aa: CASSQGSETTYGYTF

abundance: NA
j_gene: TRBJ2-5
v_gene: TRBV7-8
CDR3aa: CASSLSGLAGGQETQYF

abundance: NA
j_gene: TRBJ1-1
v_gene: TRBV25-1
CDR3aa: CASSGTDRGNTEAFF

abundance: NA
j_gene: NA
v_gene: TRBV19
CDR3aa: CASSISVGAYEQYF

abundance: NA
j_gene: TRBJ2-5
v_gene: TRBV6-1
CDR3aa: CASSPTGIETQYF

abundance: NA
j_gene: TRBJ1-3
v_gene: TRBV19
CDR3aa: CASSRTVGSGNTIYF

abundance: NA
j_gene: TRBJ1-4
v_gene: TRBV5-6
CDR3aa: CASSFQPTNEKLFF

abundance: NA
j_gene: TRBJ1-1
v_gene: TRBV19
CDR3aa: CASSPWTGDTEAFF

abundance: NA
j_gene: TRBJ1-5
v_gene: TRBV7-2
CDR3aa: CASSLGNQPQHF

abundance: NA
j_gene: TRBJ1-1
v_gene: TRBV29-1
CDR3aa: CSVGENTEAFF

abundance: few
j_gene: TRBJ2-2
v_gene: TRBV30
CDR3aa: CAWSKAGGTGELFF

abundance: NA
j_gene: TRBJ2-3
v_gene: TRBV7-8
CDR3aa: CASSLRRVSTDTQYF

abundance: NA
j_gene: NA
v_gene: TRBV7-8
CDR3aa: CASSPGIDHEQYF